This T cell receptor beta chain was identified in a study of beta chain features in type 1 diabetes. Study background: On cell yields, gender and age, patients and healthy donors were similar. Study results and limitations: For patients, the naive, central memory and Treg TCRB repertoires appeared more alike than for healthy donors. PCR might pick shorter templates more often, in the same way for patients and controls.

As every portion of the isolated RNA was reverse transcribed, the sequencing read expressed TCRB transcripts. Deep immunoSEQ sequencing covered naive, central memory and regulatory T cell samples. Repertoires were generated with immunoSEQ multiplex PCR, while TCRdb's copy carries only in-frame clones and drops some. The sample consists of 900,000 or so clones, under 20% of them appearing once. Comments on this clone: Its target is unknown.

This TCR was sampled from a woman aged 18-30 years in good health. The source material was naive CD4+ T cells from blood.

The CDR3 is CASSMRRASQTQYF. In DNA, the CDR3 is TGTGCCAGTAGTATGAGGAGGGCTAGCCAGACCCAGTACTTC. The chain links TRBV19 to TRBJ2-5, with a possible D match to TRBD2 (6 bases). The V end lost 3 bases, the J end lost 6 bases, and 14 bases lay between the germline ends. Germline V CDR1 and CDR2: LNHDA, SQIVND (reference sequence). The CDR3 loop spans 14 amino acids.